The 13 T cell receptor beta chains given below trace back to one sample, sequenced in a study of cytomegalovirus exposure and HLA in healthy donors. Amplification used 60 Vbeta primers and 13 Jbeta primers. Here immunoSEQ multiplex PCR was the method, and the copy in TCRdb shows in-frame clones only, minus some. This table has over 150,000 clones, approximately 79% appearing once. Material: PBMCs. The receptors stem from a young woman in good health and CMV-seronegative.

The V call is TRBV5-4, the J call TRBJ2-7, with 7 bases aligning to TRBD1. V dropped 4 bases and J dropped 2; count of bases not matched to a gene: 6. The CDR3 is 14 residues long. CDR1 is SGHNT and CDR2 is YYREEE in the germline V gene (reference sequence). The CDR3 DNA sequence: TGTGCCAGCAGCCCGCCGGGACAGCCCTACGAGCAGTACTTC. It yields the protein CASSPPGQPYEQYF.

This clone has more than one count but fewer than ten. The CDR3 DNA is TGTGCCAGTAGCGGAACCGAGACAGGGGGTGGCTACACCTTC. Protein sequence: CASSGTETGGGYTF. The J gene is TRBJ1-2, the V gene TRBV19, with TRBD1 matching 9 bases. Germline V CDR1 and CDR2: LNHDA, SQIVND (reference sequence). The CDR3 sequence is 14 residues long. V lost 6 bases and J lost 7; bases outside the gene matches: 9.

The rearrangement links TRBV19 to TRBJ2-5; D uncertain. CDR3 size: 13 residues. Germline lookup yields CDR1 LNHDA and CDR2 SQIVND (reference sequence). With 3 bases removed from V and 0 bases from J, the gap between germline ends came to 5 bases. The CDR3 region is CASSIPYQETQYF. The CDR3 DNA reads TGTGCCAGTAGTATCCCATACCAAGAGACCCAGTACTTC.

J is TRBJ2-2 and V is TRBV9, with unresolved D. Trimming took off 1 base at V and 2 bases at J, with 6 bases between the two ends. Germline assignment: CDR1 SGDLS and CDR2 YYNGEE. This CDR3 contains 14 residues. CDR3 protein: CASSVPPNTGELFF. The CDR3 DNA follows: TGTGCCAGCAGCGTACCCCCAAACACCGGGGAGCTGTTTTTT.

The chain joins TRBV5-1 to TRBJ1-1; D remains ambiguous. CDR3 size: 15 residues. V dropped 0 bases and J dropped 8 bases, with 17 bases sitting between them. Germline loops: CDR1 SGHRS, CDR2 YFSETQ. The CDR3 sequence is CASSLGLQWEGEAFF. The CDR3, as DNA: TGCGCCAGCAGCTTGGGCTTGCAGTGGGAGGGAGAAGCTTTCTTT.

This clone was seen a few times. The V and J genes are TRBV5-4 and TRBJ1-1; maybe TRBD1 (5 bases). This CDR3 is built from 13 residues. Germline values: CDR1 SGHNT, CDR2 YYREEE (reference sequence). Trimming took 1 base from V and 6 from J, leaving 10 bases between them. CDR3 residues: CASSLRGIAEAFF. The CDR3 DNA sequence: TGTGCCAGCAGCTTGCGGGGGATCGCTGAAGCTTTCTTT. The entire variable domain, with the rest obtained from reference TRBV5-4 and TRBJ1-1, is as follows: ETGVTQSPTHLIKTRGQQVTLRCSSQSGHNTVSWYQQALGQGPQFIFQYYREEENGRGNFPPRFSGLQFPNYSSELNVNALELDDSALYLCASSLRGIAEAFFGQGTRLTVV.

V usage is TRBV29-1 and J usage is TRBJ2-5, with D possibly matching TRBD2 (7 bases). Germline V gene lookup returns CDR1 SQVTM and CDR2 ANQGSEA. This CDR3 has 13 residues. With 4 bases removed from V and 3 bases from J, the gap between germline ends came to 12 bases. CDR3 DNA sequence: TGCAGCGTTGTTCGCGGGGGCGAAGAGACCCAGTACTTC. It yields the protein CSVVRGGEETQYF.

The count of this clone is one. J is TRBJ2-5 and V is TRBV4-1; TRBD2 matches at 13 bases. The CDR3 length is 18 residues. The germline V gene encodes CDR1 MGHRA and CDR2 YSYEKL. V lost 4 bases and J lost 1; bases outside the gene matches: 9. The CDR3, as DNA: TGCGCCAGCAGCCGGCCACCGGGACTAGCGGGAACCCAAGAGACCCAGTACTTC. It is translated as CASSRPPGLAGTQETQYF.

The J gene is TRBJ2-1, the V gene TRBV4-1, with D possibly matching TRBD2 (7 bases). The germline CDR1 and CDR2 sequences are MGHRA and YSYEKL. Trimming removed 3 bases at V and 8 bases at J, with 20 bases between. This CDR3 has 16 residues. The CDR3 DNA reads as TGCGCCAGCAGCCATGATGCCCGGGGGGCTTCGGATGAGCAGTTCTTC. It translates to CASSHDARGASDEQFF.

This clone was counted a single time. The chain couples TRBV4-3 to TRBJ2-3, with 11 bases lining up with TRBD2. This CDR3 contains 19 residues. Germline V gene lookup returns CDR1 LGHNA and CDR2 YSLEER. Losses at the gene ends were 4 bases for V and 1 base for J; bases not matched to a gene: 13. CDR3 bases: TGCGCCAGCAGCCCGCAGAAGACTAGCGGGACGGCCGGCACAGATACGCAGTATTTT. Encoded protein: CASSPQKTSGTAGTDTQYF.

The chain uses TRBV28 and TRBJ1-1, with D tentatively TRBD1 (5 bases). The CDR3 runs 15 residues. CDR1 is MDHEN and CDR2 is SYDVKM in the germline V gene. The V end was cut by 6 bases, the J end by 1 base, with 15 bases between. CDR3: CASRSPGLKNTEAFF. In nucleotides, the CDR3 is TGTGCCAGCAGAAGCCCGGGACTGAAGAACACTGAAGCTTTCTTT.

This chain joins TRBV6-5 and TRBJ2-7; D not certain. CDR3 length: 13 amino acids. Germline V gene data show CDR1 as MNHEY and CDR2 as SVGAGI. The V end was cut by 0 bases, the J end by 4 bases, with 7 bases between. The CDR3 nucleotides read TGTGCCAGCAGTTACTCGAGCGCGTACGAGCAGTACTTC. Translating gives CASSYSSAYEQYF.

This chain joins TRBV5-6 and TRBJ1-1; D is perhaps TRBD1 (5 bases). Germline V lookup: CDR1 SGHDT, CDR2 YYEEEE. This CDR3 has 13 residues. With 7 bases removed from V and 4 bases from J, the gap between germline ends came to 14 bases. The CDR3 DNA follows: TGTGCCAGCGGCCAGACAGAGGTCACTGAAGCTTTCTTT. Translation gives CASGQTEVTEAFF.